This passage covers 26 T cell receptor beta chains from one sample sequenced in a study of OX40 agonist ivuxolimab in advanced cancers. The repertoire was sequenced with immunoSEQ multiplex PCR; TCRdb's copy has only in-frame clones and lacks some. The table includes 65,000 to 80,000 clones, more than 75% detected once. This specimen was CD4+ or CD8+ T cells sorted from blood, taken in a trial of the OX40 agonist ivuxolimab. These receptors all stem from an adult with an advanced solid tumor such as melanoma, head and neck, liver or kidney cancer.

The chain combines TRBV19 with TRBJ1-5; no definite D call. CDR3 length: 13 amino acids. Trimming took off 1 base at V and 7 bases at J, with 8 bases between the two ends. CDR1 and CDR2 (germline): LNHDA, SQIVND (reference sequence). For the CDR3, the DNA is TGTGCCAGTAGTATAGCCGAATTCCAGCCCCAGCATTTT. Translated: CASSIAEFQPQHF.

This clone occurred once. This rearrangement joins TRBV11-2 to TRBJ2-5; D is unclear. CDR1 and CDR2 from the germline V gene are SGHAT and FQNNGV. Trimming took off 5 bases at V and 1 base at J, with 8 bases between the two ends. This CDR3 is 13 amino acids long. The CDR3 loop reads CASSTGSQETQYF. In DNA form, the CDR3 reads TGTGCCAGCAGCACCGGCAGCCAAGAGACCCAGTACTTC.

The chain joins TRBV5-1 to TRBJ2-7; D gene ambiguous. The CDR3 consists of 14 residues. V was cut by 0 bases and J by 0 bases, with 7 bases left in between. Looked up from germline, CDR1 is SGHRS and CDR2 is YFSETQ. CDR3 DNA sequence: TGCGCCAGCAGCTTGGGAGGTTACTCCTACGAGCAGTACTTC. It codes for CASSLGGYSYEQYF.

The chain is built from TRBV5-4 and TRBJ2-3; a possible D gene is TRBD1 (5 bases). V gave up 8 bases and J gave up 0 bases, with 13 bases separating them. Germline V gene lookup returns CDR1 SGHNT and CDR2 YYREEE (reference sequence). The CDR3 totals 14 residues. The CDR3 DNA reads TGTGCCAGTGCCCAGGACACTAGCACAGATACGCAGTATTTT. Protein: CASAQDTSTDTQYF.

The genes are TRBV7-2 and TRBJ1-3, with D possibly being TRBD1 (5 bases). The ends were cut back, 3 bases at V and 9 bases at J, with 15 bases in the middle. This CDR3 region has 14 residues. Germline lookup yields CDR1 SGHTA and CDR2 FQGNSA. DNA of the CDR3: TGTGCCAGCAGCTTTGGATGGGACGGTGCCACCATATATTTT. Residues: CASSFGWDGATIYF. Filled out from reference TRBV7-2 and TRBJ1-3, the complete variable domain reads GAGVSQSPSNKVTEKGKDVELRCDPISGHTALYWYRQSLGQGLEFLIYFQGNSAPDKSGLPSDRFSAERTGGSVSTLTIQRTQQEDSAVYLCASSFGWDGATIYFGEGSWLTVV.

The chain uses TRBV7-8 and TRBJ1-1, with D hard to call. The CDR3 consists of 17 residues. The V gene's germline CDR1 is SGHVS and CDR2 FQNEAQ. V was clipped by 1 base and J by 0 bases, with 15 bases between them. The CDR3 coding sequence is TGTGCCAGCAGCTTAGTTTACCTCCGGGTCATGAACACTGAAGCTTTCTTT. This sequence encodes CASSLVYLRVMNTEAFF.

The table lists this clone with a few counts. J is TRBJ1-5 and V is TRBV18; 8 positions match TRBD1. CDR3 length: 15 amino acids. Germline V CDR1 and CDR2: KGHSH, LQKENI. The V gene end was trimmed by 4 bases and the J gene end by 4 bases; junction bases not matched to a gene: 6. CDR3 protein: CASSLLGQGNQPQHF. CDR3 sequence (DNA): TGTGCCAGCTCACTGTTAGGACAGGGTAATCAGCCCCAGCATTTT.

The V gene is TRBV5-1, the J gene TRBJ1-6; 7 bases agree with TRBD1. This CDR3 is 14 amino acids long. Germline trimming cut 0 bases from V and 17 bases from J; bases unmatched to any gene: 11. Germline V gene sequence: CDR1 SGHRS, CDR2 YFSETQ. The CDR3 here is CASSLGDRAAWVHF. For the CDR3, the DNA is TGCGCCAGCAGCTTGGGTGACAGGGCCGCTTGGGTCCACTTT. The whole variable domain, filled in from reference TRBV5-1 and TRBJ1-6, reads KAGVTQTPRYLIKTRGQQVTLSCSPISGHRSVSWYQQTPGQGLQFLFEYFSETQRNKGNFPGRFSGRQFSNSRSEMNVSTLELGDSALYLCASSLGDRAAWVHFGNGTRLTVT.

This clone turned up a few times. The chain combines TRBV5-3 with TRBJ2-1; TRBD1 aligns across 9 bases. TRBV5-3 is annotated as an ORF whose role is uncertain. Trimming took 10 bases from V and 10 from J; bases not matched to a gene: 15. The CDR3 consists of 14 residues. The CDR3 coding sequence is TGTGCCGGGCGGACAGGGGTCCCCGGGAAGGAGCAGTTCTTC. It translates to CAGRTGVPGKEQFF.

The genes are TRBV19 and TRBJ1-1; D ambiguous. V shed 7 bases and J shed 1 base, with 10 bases lying between them. Germline CDR1 LNHDA, CDR2 SQIVND (reference sequence). This CDR3 spans 13 amino acids. The CDR3 loop is CASMELGNTEAFF. The CDR3 region has the DNA TGTGCCAGTATGGAGCTGGGGAACACTGAAGCTTTCTTT.

CDR3 bases: TGTGCCAGCAGTTACTCTCGACAGGGTAACTATGGCTACACCTTC. This gives the protein CASSYSRQGNYGYTF. This chain links TRBV6-9 with TRBJ1-2, with 7 bases that match TRBD1. Germline CDR1 MNHGY, CDR2 SVAAGI. The trim removed 3 bases at V and 1 base at J, leaving 5 bases unmatched. CDR3 length equals 15 residues.

The chain is built from TRBV5-8 and TRBJ1-5; tentatively, D is TRBD1 (5 bases). V was clipped by 4 bases and J by 6 bases, with 20 bases between them. The CDR3 is made up of 16 amino acids. CDR1 SGHTS and CDR2 YDEGEE come from the germline V gene. The CDR3 sequence: CASSILQADGGQPQHF. The CDR3 region has the DNA TGTGCCAGCAGCATACTACAGGCTGACGGAGGTCAGCCCCAGCATTTT.

The chain links TRBV11-1 to TRBJ1-1; D remains unclear. Germline CDR1 SGHAT, CDR2 FQDESV (reference sequence). V was shortened by 0 bases and J by 7 bases, with 9 bases between the two germline ends. The CDR3 loop spans 13 amino acids. The CDR3 reads CASSLAGSGEAFF. The DNA of the CDR3 is TGTGCCAGCAGCTTAGCGGGCTCGGGTGAAGCTTTCTTT.

In its sample, this clone was seen a few times. The chain uses TRBV7-2 and TRBJ2-7; unclear D gene. Per the germline V gene, CDR1 is SGHTA and CDR2 is FQGNSA. The CDR3 is made up of 16 amino acids. V shed 3 bases and J shed 1 base, with 16 bases lying between them. CDR3 loop: CASSFFGLSISYEQYF. The CDR3 nucleotides read TGTGCCAGCAGCTTTTTCGGATTAAGTATATCCTACGAGCAGTACTTC.

In this sample, this clone turned up a few times. The rearrangement joins TRBV5-1 to TRBJ2-2; D is possibly TRBD1 (5 bases). V shed 4 bases and J shed 7 bases, with 17 bases lying between them. This CDR3 region has 15 residues. In germline, CDR1 is SGHRS, CDR2 YFSETQ. Written as DNA, the CDR3 is TGCGCCAGCAGCCCCTGGGGCCCGGAGAACGGGGAGCTGTTTTTT. Protein product: CASSPWGPENGELFF.

The genes are TRBV6-5 and TRBJ1-1, with a possible D match to TRBD1 (5 bases). Germline CDR1 MNHEY, CDR2 SVGAGI. The CDR3 contains 14 residues. V gave up 7 bases and J gave up 2 bases, with 14 bases separating them. CDR3 sequence (DNA): TGTGCCAGCATACGGGACGGAGAAAACACTGAAGCTTTCTTT. Protein sequence: CASIRDGENTEAFF.

The V and J genes are TRBV6-5 and TRBJ1-4; 10 bases match TRBD1. After removal of 6 bases from V and 7 bases from J, the junction contained 2 bases not matched to a gene. CDR3 length: 13 amino acids. Germline loops: CDR1 MNHEY, CDR2 SVGAGI. The CDR3: CASRRDRGEKLFF. The DNA of the CDR3 is TGTGCCAGCAGACGGGACAGGGGTGAAAAACTGTTTTTT.

The J gene is TRBJ1-3, the V gene TRBV4-1; D is possibly TRBD1 (6 bases). The CDR3 extends over 19 amino acids. The germline V gene encodes CDR1 MGHRA and CDR2 YSYEKL. V was pared by 0 bases and J by 1 base, with 19 bases between. The CDR3 nucleotides read TGCGCCAGCAGCCAAGAAACTAGAGGACAGTTGCTTTCTGGAAACACCATATATTTT. This translates into CASSQETRGQLLSGNTIYF.

The chain is built from TRBV6-5 and TRBJ1-3, with a tentative D call TRBD1 (5 bases). Germline loops: CDR1 MNHEY, CDR2 SVGAGI. The V end lost 6 bases, the J end lost 4 bases, and 16 bases lay between the germline ends. This CDR3 has 15 residues. The CDR3 reads CASRQTRALGNTIYF. The CDR3 DNA is TGTGCCAGCAGACAAACCAGGGCCCTGGGAAACACCATATATTTT.

The chain uses TRBV5-6 and TRBJ1-2; D remains ambiguous. CDR1 and CDR2 (germline): SGHDT, YYEEEE. The CDR3 totals 12 residues. The V gene lost 0 bases and the J gene lost 7 bases, with 7 bases spanning the gap. CDR3 in DNA: TGTGCCAGCAGCTTGGTCTCAGGTGGCTACACCTTC. Its protein is CASSLVSGGYTF.

The chain employs TRBV27 and TRBJ1-1; D might be TRBD1 (5 bases). The CDR3 sequence is 18 residues long. Looked up from germline, CDR1 is MNHEY and CDR2 is SMNVEV (reference sequence). V was shortened by 3 bases and J by 1 base, with 21 bases between the two germline ends. CDR3 in amino acids: CASSLNEPGTQPNTEAFF. The CDR3, as DNA: TGTGCCAGCAGTTTGAATGAGCCGGGGACCCAACCGAACACTGAAGCTTTCTTT.

V is TRBV4-3 and J is TRBJ1-6; 8 bases line up with TRBD1. In germline, CDR1 is LGHNA, CDR2 YSLEER. This CDR3 spans 15 amino acids. The J segment lost 14 bases and the V segment lost 0 bases, leaving 9 bases of the junction unmatched. This CDR3 reads CASSQEGTGGSALHF. CDR3 nucleotides: TGCGCCAGCAGCCAAGAGGGGACAGGAGGTTCGGCCCTCCACTTT.

The chain uses TRBV5-6 and TRBJ1-2; D uncertain. The CDR3 has 14 amino acids. V shed 4 bases and J shed 8 bases, with 18 bases lying between them. CDR1 and CDR2 from the germline V gene are SGHDT and YYEEEE. CDR3 loop: CASSPEPQVNGYTF. CDR3 coding DNA: TGTGCCAGCAGCCCCGAACCTCAGGTGAACGGCTACACCTTC.

The chain links TRBV6-6 to TRBJ2-5; 12 positions agree with TRBD2. CDR1 MNHNY and CDR2 SVGAGI come from the germline V gene (reference sequence). The J segment lost 1 base and the V segment lost 5 bases, leaving 2 bases of the junction unmatched. The CDR3 sequence is 15 residues long. The CDR3 DNA sequence: TGTGCCAGCAGTACGACTAGCGGGGGCCAAGAGACCCAGTACTTC. Its translation: CASSTTSGGQETQYF.

V gene TRBV9 combines with J gene TRBJ2-5, with 15 bases lining up with TRBD2. The CDR3 consists of 17 residues. V dropped 4 bases and J dropped 5; count of bases not matched to a gene: 9. The germline CDR1 and CDR2 sequences are SGDLS and YYNGEE. The CDR3 loop is CASSSGLAGGSGETQYF. The CDR3 DNA reads as TGTGCCAGCAGCTCAGGACTAGCGGGGGGGTCCGGGGAGACCCAGTACTTC.

The V gene is TRBV18, the J gene TRBJ2-1; 9 nucleotides agree with TRBD1. V lost 0 bases and J lost 7; bases outside the gene matches: 4. CDR3 length: 15 residues. The germline gives CDR1 KGHSH, CDR2 LQKENI. The CDR3 region is CASSPPGQGMNEQFF. The CDR3 nucleotides are TGTGCCAGCTCACCACCGGGACAGGGTATGAATGAGCAGTTCTTC.